What follows are 10 T cell receptor beta chains derived from one specimen sequenced in a study of human T cells and chemical hapten exposure. TCRdb reprocessed the RACE reads via MiXCR and lists one record per CDR3 protein. This table holds some 79,000 distinct CDR3 sequences, around 9.3% found once. Stated time point: patch test 2, 6 weeks after DPC sensitization. The sample's treatment: therapeutic diphenylcyclopropenone sensitization with weekly scalp DPC. The sample consisted of whole blood, taken in connection with sensitization to the hapten diphenylcyclopropenone (DPC). These receptors were collected from a woman aged 45 to 65 with alopecia areata. Some clones in this sample may be carry-over from other donors' samples.

This clonotype was seen at least ten times. This chain connects TRBV29-1 to TRBJ1-1, with 9 bases that match TRBD1. With 8 bases clipped from V and 0 bases from J, the junction kept 4 bases outside the gene matches. This CDR3 has 13 residues. Germline V gene sequence: CDR1 SQVTM, CDR2 ANQGSEA. CDR3 nucleotides: TGCAGCACCACAGGGGGCGTGAACACTGAAGCTTTCTTT. Encoded protein: CSTTGGVNTEAFF.

This clonotype was recorded many times. The chain uses TRBV3-1 and TRBJ2-1; no clear D. Germline-derived CDR1 and CDR2 are LGHDT and YNNKEL (reference sequence). This CDR3 contains 14 residues. Trimming left V 4 bases short and J 6 bases short, with 13 bases between. CDR3 protein: CASSLRGAANEQFF. The DNA of the CDR3 is TGTGCCAGCAGCCTTCGCGGAGCAGCCAATGAGCAGTTCTTC.

Only a few counts were recorded for this clonotype. The chain combines TRBV2 with TRBJ1-5; the D gene is possibly TRBD1 (5 bases). Germline loops: CDR1 SNHLY, CDR2 FYNNEI. V lost 8 bases and J 7 bases, leaving 21 bases between the germline ends. This CDR3 has 15 residues. The CDR3 DNA reads TGTGCCAGCGCTTCGGTCGGGGGATCGGTGCAGCCCCAGCATTTT. Protein sequence: CASASVGGSVQPQHF.

The sample holds a few counts of this clonotype. The rearrangement joins TRBV28 to TRBJ2-1; 9 bases match TRBD1. The CDR3 extends over 14 amino acids. CDR1 is MDHEN, CDR2 SYDVKM, per germline. With V trimmed by 3 bases and J by 11 bases, 8 bases remained unmatched. CDR3 DNA sequence: TGTGCCAGCAGTTTCTCCGGGACAGGGCTCCAGCAGTTCTTC. Its translation: CASSFSGTGLQQFF.

This clonotype was seen ten or more times. V gene TRBV3-1 combines with J gene TRBJ2-3, with no clear D. V lost 4 bases and J 4 bases, leaving 21 bases between the germline ends. The CDR3 is 17 amino acids. Germline V gene data show CDR1 as LGHDT and CDR2 as YNNKEL (reference sequence). CDR3 DNA: TGTGCCAGCAGCCGGATGGGGATACGAGGTGGTGCAGATACGCAGTATTTT. This gives the protein CASSRMGIRGGADTQYF.

This clonotype came up a few times. The gene calls are TRBV9 and TRBJ1-1; a weak D match, TRBD1 (6 bases). Trimming left V 4 bases short and J 4 bases short, with 14 bases between. CDR1 is SGDLS and CDR2 is YYNGEE in the germline V gene. This CDR3 has 14 residues. The CDR3 nucleotides read TGTGCCAGCAGCCTCAGGGGCGGCGGCACTGAAGCTTTCTTT. It yields the protein CASSLRGGGTEAFF.

This clonotype was detected a few times. The chain joins TRBV18 to TRBJ1-2; D is ambiguous. The CDR3 runs to 15 residues. Per the germline V gene, CDR1 is KGHSH and CDR2 is LQKENI. The V gene lost 0 bases and the J gene lost 3 bases, with 11 bases spanning the gap. CDR3 sequence: CASSPPQTTHYGYTF. The CDR3 region has the DNA TGTGCCAGCTCACCACCGCAGACAACTCACTATGGCTACACCTTC.

This clonotype was seen more than once but under ten times. The V gene is TRBV10-1, the J gene TRBJ2-2; 7 bases are shared with TRBD2. The germline CDR1 and CDR2 sequences are WNHNN and SYGVQD (reference sequence). The CDR3 has 14 residues. Trimming cost V 6 bases and J 5 bases; bases outside gene matches: 6. The CDR3 loop reads CASRREIATGELFF. The CDR3 coding sequence is TGCGCCAGCAGGCGGGAGATAGCAACCGGGGAGCTGTTTTTT.

The sample holds many counts of this clonotype. The rearrangement links TRBV28 to TRBJ1-4, with 9 bases fitting TRBD1. Germline V CDR1 and CDR2: MDHEN, SYDVKM. The CDR3 is 15 amino acids. The junction had 6 bases not matched to a gene; V was cut back by 3 bases and J by 7 bases. CDR3 in amino acids: CASSFGTGIVEKLFF. DNA of the CDR3: TGTGCCAGCAGTTTTGGGACAGGGATTGTTGAAAAACTGTTTTTT.

The table lists this clonotype with many counts. The chain carries TRBV7-8 and TRBJ2-7; D is uncertain. Germline CDR1 is SGHVS and CDR2 is FQNEAQ. CDR3 length: 14 amino acids. V was clipped by 7 bases and J by 5 bases, with 18 bases between them. The CDR3 DNA reads as TGTGCCAGCATCCCAGTGCGTGGCACCCACGAGCAGTACTTC. It is translated as CASIPVRGTHEQYF.